The present entry profiles one T cell receptor (beta chain) with its context. The germline V gene encodes CDR1 SGDLS and CDR2 YYNGEE. This CDR3 contains 13 residues. Trimming stripped 1 base from V and 4 bases from J, with 8 bases between. The sample is drawn from a study of blood T cell repertoires in COVID-19. Study details: The cDNA or gDNA used as material had been derived from T cells, B-cell-depleted T cells, or PBMCs.

Original handling: Researchers report that nucleated cell counts were estimated from reference gene primer amplification. Some clones are missing from TCRdb's copy, which holds only in-frame ones; the method was immunoSEQ multiplex PCR. V and J calls plus clone size are reproduced from that table; the DNA served to infer D and trimming. The sample has some 120,000 clones, 83% seen once. Donors of Cohort 3 who recovered were those that had two negative PCRs, clearance, or symptom resolution. This sequence was found in a man under 40 who had recovered from COVID-19. Sequenced input: PBMCs or T cells enriched from blood (not recorded which). The V and J genes are TRBV9 and TRBJ1-1; TRBD1 might be the D (5 bases). Written as DNA, the CDR3 is TGTGCCAGCAGCGTACCGGGGGTCACTGAAGCTTTCTTT. It is translated as CASSVPGVTEAFF.